A selection of T cell receptor beta chains follows, all from one sample in a study of T cell responses to AZD1222 COVID-19 vaccine. Using immunoSEQ multiplex PCR, the repertoire was profiled, and TCRdb retains in-frame clones only, with some absent. Of about 150,000 clones listed, 80% to 90% are singletons. Specimen: peripheral blood, collected on day 0 of AZD1222 vaccination. The receptor set was obtained from an adult in good health. The CDR3 runs from the conserved cysteine through the conserved F or W. The order of the fields is D gene, J gene, V gene, clone size, CDR3 DNA, CDR3 protein. D genes are given only for firm matches. For some rows the clone size is stated as once, few or many, or as a class when expanded; others skip it.

>.|TRBJ1-2|TRBV5-4|.
TGTGCCAGCAGCGGGGGATCTGGCTACACCTTC
CASSGGSGYTF
>.|TRBJ2-3|TRBV19|.
TGTGCCAGTAGTCGTTTCGGTAAGCAACGGACAGATACGCAGTATTTT
CASSRFGKQRTDTQYF
>.|TRBJ1-1|TRBV6-5|.
TGTGCCAGCATAACCCGGGCGGCTGAAGCTTTCTTT
CASITRAAEAFF
>.|TRBJ1-2|TRBV19|.
TGTGCCAGTAGTTCCGGCGGCTCCGGCTATGGCTACACCTTC
CASSSGGSGYGYTF
>.|TRBJ1-1|TRBV29-1|few
TGCAGCGTTGACGGGGTGTCGGTCACTGAAGCTTTCTTT
CSVDGVSVTEAFF
>.|TRBJ1-6|TRBV7-3|.
TGTGCCAGCAGCTTAACGGGGGGGACACCCCTCCACTTT
CASSLTGGTPLHF
>.|TRBJ1-2|TRBV5-8|.
TGTGCCAGCAGTCGTTGGACGGGGGGCTACACCTTC
CASSRWTGGYTF
>.|TRBJ1-1|TRBV27|few
TGTGCCAGCAGATACAGTGTGAACACTGAAGCTTTCTTT
CASRYSVNTEAFF
>.|TRBJ2-3|TRBV14|.
TGTGCCAGCAGCCATCCCGGGACCCCGCAGTATTTT
CASSHPGTPQYF
>.|TRBJ2-7|TRBV21-1|.
TGTGCCAGCAGCCGAATGGCAGCCCAAAGCTCCTACGAGCAGTACTTC
CASSRMAAQSSYEQYF
>.|TRBJ2-1|TRBV12-3/TRBV12-4|.
TGTGCCAGCAGCCGAGACAATGAGCAGTTCTTC
CASSRDNEQFF
>TRBD1|TRBJ1-2|TRBV5-1|.
TGCGCCAGCAGCTTGTTGTCAGGGGGTGCAGCTAACTATGGCTACACCTTC
CASSLLSGGAANYGYTF
>.|TRBJ1-2|TRBV19|few
TGTGCCAGTAGTCCAAGCGAACCCAAATCTTATGGCTACACCTTC
CASSPSEPKSYGYTF
>TRBD1|TRBJ1-2|TRBV27|.
TGTGCCAGCAGTTTATCCGGGACAGGGCTCTATGGCTACACCTTC
CASSLSGTGLYGYTF
>.|TRBJ2-3|TRBV30|.
TGTGCCTGGAACCGTCGAAACACAGATACGCAGTATTTT
CAWNRRNTDTQYF
>.|TRBJ1-1|TRBV2|.
TGTGCCAGCAGTGATTCGGTGCCCTCCCAGGCTGAAGCTTTCTTT
CASSDSVPSQAEAFF
>.|TRBJ2-2|TRBV29-1|.
TGCAGCGTTGGCAGGGGCTTTGGCACCGGGGAGCTGTTTTTT
CSVGRGFGTGELFF
>.|TRBJ2-3|TRBV27|.
TGTGCCACCAAGTGGAGGGGGAGCACAGATACGCAGTATTTT
CATKWRGSTDTQYF
>.|TRBJ1-1|TRBV3-1/TRBV3-2|.
TGTGCCAGCAGCCGCCGGACTGGGAACACTGAAGCTTTCTTT
CASSRRTGNTEAFF
>.|TRBJ2-2|TRBV7-2|.
TGTGCCAGCAGCTTAGGGGTGATTAGCCAGGGGTTGACCGGGGAGCTGTTTTTT
CASSLGVISQGLTGELFF
>.|TRBJ1-1|TRBV28|.
TGTGCCAGCAGTTCCAATGAGGGGTCGCCGAGGGGGACTGAAGCTTTCTTT
CASSSNEGSPRGTEAFF
>.|TRBJ1-2|TRBV6-5|.
TGTGCCAGCACGAGGGACTCGGATGGCTACACCTTC
CASTRDSDGYTF
>.|TRBJ2-1|TRBV6-4|.
TGTGCCAGCAGTGCTGAAGCCTCGGGTGAGCAGTTCTTC
CASSAEASGEQFF
>.|TRBJ2-7|TRBV14|.
TGTGCCAGCAGCCAAGTGCCCCAGGACGAGCAGTACTTC
CASSQVPQDEQYF
>TRBD1|TRBJ1-2|TRBV6-4|.
TGTGCCAGCAGGGGGACAGTAGGCTACACCTTC
CASRGTVGYTF
>.|TRBJ1-2|TRBV7-2|.
TGTGCCAGCAGTATACTTAGCGACTATGGCTACACCTTC
CASSILSDYGYTF
>TRBD1|TRBJ1-2|TRBV7-9|.
TGTGCCAGCAGCTTTGGCGACCGGGACAGGGACGGCTATGGCTACACCTTC
CASSFGDRDRDGYGYTF
>TRBD2|TRBJ2-1|TRBV5-1|.
TGCGCCAGCAGCTTGTTTTCGTCTAGCGGGACCCACAATGAGCAGTTCTTC
CASSLFSSSGTHNEQFF
>TRBD1|TRBJ1-4|TRBV5-7|.
TGTGCCAGCAGCTTCCTACAGGGGAATGAAAAACTGTTTTTT
CASSFLQGNEKLFF
>.|TRBJ1-2|TRBV7-9|.
TGTGCCAGCAGCCGGACAGATTATGGCTACACCTTC
CASSRTDYGYTF
>TRBD1|TRBJ1-6|TRBV5-4|.
TGTGCCAGCAGCTCCGGACAGGGGATGAATTCACCCCTCCACTTT
CASSSGQGMNSPLHF
>TRBD2|TRBJ2-7|TRBV9|.
TGTGCCAGCAGCGTAGCGGGGGGGCCAACCTACGAGCAGTACTTC
CASSVAGGPTYEQYF
>.|TRBJ1-1|TRBV15|.
TGTGCCACCAGCAGAGATGAAGGACGGGAAATAAACACTGAAGCTTTCTTT
CATSRDEGREINTEAFF
>.|TRBJ1-2|TRBV6-5|.
TGTGCCAGCAGCTCAGACCGGTCCTATGGCTACACCTTC
CASSSDRSYGYTF
>.|TRBJ2-3|TRBV5-1|.
TGCGCCAGCAGCCGGGACGCCTCAGATACGCAGTATTTT
CASSRDASDTQYF
>.|TRBJ1-5|TRBV29-1|.
TGCAGCGCCCTTTCACAGGCGAATCAGCCCCAGCATTTT
CSALSQANQPQHF
>TRBD1|TRBJ1-6|TRBV12-5|.
TGTGCTAGTGCCGAACAGGGGGCGAGGAATTCACCCCTCCACTTT
CASAEQGARNSPLHF
>.|TRBJ1-3|TRBV5-5|.
TGTGCCAGCAGCTTGGTCCAGGGGTACTACACCATATATTTT
CASSLVQGYYTIYF
>.|TRBJ1-3|TRBV7-2|.
TGTGCCAGCAGCTACAGGGAGAGCTCTGGAAACACCATATATTTT
CASSYRESSGNTIYF
>TRBD1|TRBJ1-4|TRBV4-1|.
TGCGCCAGCAGCCAACCGGGACAGGGAAGTGAAAAACTGTTTTTT
CASSQPGQGSEKLFF
>TRBD2|TRBJ2-7|TRBV6-5|.
TGTGCCAGCGCACCTAGCGGGAGTGGCTACGAGCAGTACTTC
CASAPSGSGYEQYF
>TRBD1|TRBJ2-6|TRBV6-6|.
TGTGCCAGCAGCCAGACCGCCCCGTGGGACAGGGTCACTGGGGCCAACGTCCTGACTTTC
CASSQTAPWDRVTGANVLTF
>.|TRBJ2-7|TRBV7-9|.
TGTGCCAGCAGGCCGCCGGGACGGACGTACGAGCAGTACTTC
CASRPPGRTYEQYF
>.|TRBJ1-2|TRBV2|.
TGTGCCAGCCTCGCTAACTATGGCTACACCTTC
CASLANYGYTF
>TRBD2|TRBJ2-7|TRBV5-1|few
TGCGCCAGCAGCCCGGACCCAGCGGGAGGGCCCCACGAGCAGTACTTC
CASSPDPAGGPHEQYF
>TRBD1|TRBJ1-3|TRBV7-6|.
TGTGCCAGCAGCTGGCGGACAGGGCTCTCTGGAAACACCATATATTTT
CASSWRTGLSGNTIYF
>TRBD1|TRBJ1-5|TRBV20-1|.
TGCAGTGCTAGTGACAGGGAGAGTCAGCCCCAGCATTTT
CSASDRESQPQHF
>TRBD1|TRBJ1-5|TRBV6-4|.
TGTGCCAGCAGTGAAGACAGGGGAGGAAGCAATCAGCCCCAGCATTTT
CASSEDRGGSNQPQHF
>.|TRBJ2-1|TRBV5-6|.
TGTGCCAGCAGCTTGAGGAATGAGCAGTTCTTC
CASSLRNEQFF
>.|TRBJ1-4|TRBV4-1|.
TGCGCCAGCAGCCCCTATGGACTGGAGGTGTTTTTT
CASSPYGLEVFF
>.|TRBJ1-1|TRBV5-1|few
TGCGCCAGCAGCTCGATACAGGGAGGTGAAGCTTTCTTT
CASSSIQGGEAFF